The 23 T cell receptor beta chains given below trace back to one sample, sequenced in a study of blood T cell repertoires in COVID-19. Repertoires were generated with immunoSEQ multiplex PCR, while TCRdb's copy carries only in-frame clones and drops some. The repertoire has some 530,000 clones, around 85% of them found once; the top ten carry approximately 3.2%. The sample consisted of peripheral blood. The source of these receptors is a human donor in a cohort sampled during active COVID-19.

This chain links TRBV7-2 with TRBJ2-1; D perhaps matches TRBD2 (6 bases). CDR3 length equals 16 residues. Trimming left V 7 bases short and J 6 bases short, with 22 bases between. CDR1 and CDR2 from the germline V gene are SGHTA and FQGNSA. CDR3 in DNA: TGTGCCAGCATCTTGAGGACCGGGACTCCTGCCAATGAGCAGTTCTTC. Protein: CASILRTGTPANEQFF.

The CDR3 region is CASSPSTSLHEQYF. The CDR3 DNA follows: TGTGCCAGCTCACCTAGTACTAGCCTTCACGAGCAGTACTTC. The chain is built from TRBV18 and TRBJ2-7, with a possible D match to TRBD2 (6 bases). Trimming took 3 bases from V and 5 from J, leaving 14 bases between them. Germline values: CDR1 KGHSH, CDR2 LQKENI. CDR3 length: 14 amino acids.

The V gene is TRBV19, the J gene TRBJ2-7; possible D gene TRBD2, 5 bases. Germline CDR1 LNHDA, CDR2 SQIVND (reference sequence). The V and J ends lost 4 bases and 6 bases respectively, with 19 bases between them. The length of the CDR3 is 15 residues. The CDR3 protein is CASSTAGPRKSEQYF. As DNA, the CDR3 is TGTGCCAGTAGTACGGCGGGTCCCAGGAAGTCCGAGCAGTACTTC.

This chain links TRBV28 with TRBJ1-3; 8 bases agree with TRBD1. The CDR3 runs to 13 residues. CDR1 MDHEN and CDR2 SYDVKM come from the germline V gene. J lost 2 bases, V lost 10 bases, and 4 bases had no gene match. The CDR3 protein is CATIQGAGNTIYF. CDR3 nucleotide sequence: TGTGCCACAATACAGGGGGCTGGAAACACCATATATTTT.

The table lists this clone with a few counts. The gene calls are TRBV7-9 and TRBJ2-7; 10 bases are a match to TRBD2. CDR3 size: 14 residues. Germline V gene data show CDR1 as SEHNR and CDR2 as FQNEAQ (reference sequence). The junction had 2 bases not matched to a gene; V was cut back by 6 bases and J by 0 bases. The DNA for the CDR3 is TGTGCCAGCAGTGAGCGGGAGGGCTCCTACGAGCAGTACTTC. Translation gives CASSEREGSYEQYF.

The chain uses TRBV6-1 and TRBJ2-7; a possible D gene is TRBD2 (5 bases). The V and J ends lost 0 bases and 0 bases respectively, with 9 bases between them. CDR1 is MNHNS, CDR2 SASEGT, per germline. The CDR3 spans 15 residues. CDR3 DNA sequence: TGTGCCAGCAGTGAAGCGCTGCGGGCCTCCTACGAGCAGTACTTC. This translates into CASSEALRASYEQYF.

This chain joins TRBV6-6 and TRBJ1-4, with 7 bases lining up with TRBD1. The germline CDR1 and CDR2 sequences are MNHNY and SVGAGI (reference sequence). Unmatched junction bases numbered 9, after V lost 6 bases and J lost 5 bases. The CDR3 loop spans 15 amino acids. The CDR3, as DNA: TGTGCCAGCAGGGTACCGGGACAGAAAAATGAAAAACTGTTTTTT. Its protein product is CASRVPGQKNEKLFF.

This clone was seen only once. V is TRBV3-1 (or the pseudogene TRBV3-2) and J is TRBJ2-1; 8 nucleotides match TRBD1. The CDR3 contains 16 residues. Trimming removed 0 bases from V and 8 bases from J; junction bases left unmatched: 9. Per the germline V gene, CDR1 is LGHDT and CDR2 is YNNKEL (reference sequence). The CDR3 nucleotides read TGTGCCAGCAGCCAAGATGTGGGGCAGGGGGCAGATGAGCAGTTCTTC. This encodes CASSQDVGQGADEQFF.

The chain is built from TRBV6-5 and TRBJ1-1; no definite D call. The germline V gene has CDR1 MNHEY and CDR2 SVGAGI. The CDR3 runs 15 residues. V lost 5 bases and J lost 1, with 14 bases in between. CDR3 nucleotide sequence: TGTGCCAGCAGTCCTAACGGGTATAGGAACACTGAAGCTTTCTTT. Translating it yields CASSPNGYRNTEAFF.

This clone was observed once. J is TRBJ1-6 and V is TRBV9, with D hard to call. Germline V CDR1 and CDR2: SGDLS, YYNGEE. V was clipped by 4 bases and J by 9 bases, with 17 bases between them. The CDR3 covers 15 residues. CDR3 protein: CASSKQTPLGSPLHF. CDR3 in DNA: TGTGCCAGCAGCAAGCAGACTCCTCTGGGTTCACCCCTCCACTTT.

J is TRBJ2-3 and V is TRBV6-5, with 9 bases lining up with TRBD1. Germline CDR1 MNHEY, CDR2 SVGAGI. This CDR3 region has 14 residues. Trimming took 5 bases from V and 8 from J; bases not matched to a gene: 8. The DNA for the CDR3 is TGTGCCAGCAGTCAGGGGACAGGGCCAGGTACGCAGTATTTT. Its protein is CASSQGTGPGTQYF.

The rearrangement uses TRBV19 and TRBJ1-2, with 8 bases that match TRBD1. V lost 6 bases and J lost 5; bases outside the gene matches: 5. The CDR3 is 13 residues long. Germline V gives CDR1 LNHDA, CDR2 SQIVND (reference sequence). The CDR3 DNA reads TGTGCCAGTAGCGTCACAGGGGGGTATGGCTACACCTTC. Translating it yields CASSVTGGYGYTF.

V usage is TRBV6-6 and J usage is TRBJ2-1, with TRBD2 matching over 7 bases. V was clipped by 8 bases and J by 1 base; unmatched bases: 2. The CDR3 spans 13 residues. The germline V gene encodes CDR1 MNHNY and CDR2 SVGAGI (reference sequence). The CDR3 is CASLADSYNEQFF. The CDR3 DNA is TGTGCCAGCCTAGCGGATTCCTACAATGAGCAGTTCTTC.

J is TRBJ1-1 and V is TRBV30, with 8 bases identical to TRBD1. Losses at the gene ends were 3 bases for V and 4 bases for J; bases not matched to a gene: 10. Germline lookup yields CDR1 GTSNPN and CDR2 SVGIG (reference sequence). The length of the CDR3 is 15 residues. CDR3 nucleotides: TGTGCCTGGAGGGGACAGGCGATCGGCACCACTGAAGCTTTCTTT. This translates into CAWRGQAIGTTEAFF.

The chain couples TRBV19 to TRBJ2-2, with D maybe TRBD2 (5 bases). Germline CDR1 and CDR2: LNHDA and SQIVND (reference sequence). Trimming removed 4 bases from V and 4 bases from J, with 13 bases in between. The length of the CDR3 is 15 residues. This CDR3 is CASSSPRRSTGELFF. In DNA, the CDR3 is TGTGCCAGTAGTAGCCCCAGGAGGAGCACCGGGGAGCTGTTTTTT.

CDR3 sequence: CASSYAGSGANVLTF. Written as DNA, the CDR3 is TGTGCCAGCAGTTACGCAGGATCTGGGGCCAACGTCCTGACTTTC. The chain joins TRBV6-2 or TRBV6-3 to TRBJ2-6; D gene ambiguous. The length of the CDR3 is 15 residues. CDR1 and CDR2 (germline): MNHEY, SVGEGT. V lost 2 bases, J lost 1 base, and 6 bases lay in between.

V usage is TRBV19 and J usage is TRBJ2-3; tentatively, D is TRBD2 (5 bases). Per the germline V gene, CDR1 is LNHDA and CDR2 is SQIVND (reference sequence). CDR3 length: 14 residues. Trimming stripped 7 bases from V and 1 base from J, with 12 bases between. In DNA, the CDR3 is TGTGCCAGTACGTGGGGAGCTCGCACAGATACGCAGTATTTT. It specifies CASTWGARTDTQYF.

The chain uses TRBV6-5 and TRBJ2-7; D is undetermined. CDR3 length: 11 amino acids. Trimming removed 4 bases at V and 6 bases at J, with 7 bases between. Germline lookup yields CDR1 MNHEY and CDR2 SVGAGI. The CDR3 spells CASSWRSEQYF. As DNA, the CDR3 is TGTGCCAGCAGTTGGAGAAGCGAGCAGTACTTC.

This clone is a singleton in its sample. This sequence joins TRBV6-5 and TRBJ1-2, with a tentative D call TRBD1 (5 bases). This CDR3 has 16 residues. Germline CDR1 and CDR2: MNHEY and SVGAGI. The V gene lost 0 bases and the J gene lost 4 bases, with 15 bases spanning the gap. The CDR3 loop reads CASSYSAVREGYGYTF. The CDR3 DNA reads TGTGCCAGCAGTTACTCGGCTGTCAGGGAAGGCTATGGCTACACCTTC.

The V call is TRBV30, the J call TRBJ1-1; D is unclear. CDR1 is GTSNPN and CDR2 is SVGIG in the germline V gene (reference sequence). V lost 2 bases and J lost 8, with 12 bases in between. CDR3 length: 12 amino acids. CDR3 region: CAWSPGGREAFF. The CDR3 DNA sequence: TGTGCCTGGAGTCCGGGAGGCAGGGAAGCTTTCTTT.

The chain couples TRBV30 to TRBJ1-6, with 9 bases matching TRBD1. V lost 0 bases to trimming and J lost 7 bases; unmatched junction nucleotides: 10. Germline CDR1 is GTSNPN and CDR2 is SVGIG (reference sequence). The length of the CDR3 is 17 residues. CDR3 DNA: TGTGCCTGGAGTGTACCGGTGGCCGGGACAGGGAATTCACCCCTCCACTTT. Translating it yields CAWSVPVAGTGNSPLHF.

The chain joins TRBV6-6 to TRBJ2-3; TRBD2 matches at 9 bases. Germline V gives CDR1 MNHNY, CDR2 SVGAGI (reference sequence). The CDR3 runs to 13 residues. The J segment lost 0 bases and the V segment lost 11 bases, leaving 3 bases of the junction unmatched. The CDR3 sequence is CAGTSGSTDTQYF. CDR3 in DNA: TGTGCCGGAACTAGCGGGAGCACAGATACGCAGTATTTT.

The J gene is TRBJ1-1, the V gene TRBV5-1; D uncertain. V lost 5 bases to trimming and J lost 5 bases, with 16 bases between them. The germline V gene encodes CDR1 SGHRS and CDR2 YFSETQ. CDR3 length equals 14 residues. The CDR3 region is CASSSDSPGTEAFF. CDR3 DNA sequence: TGCGCCAGCAGTTCCGATTCCCCGGGAACTGAAGCTTTCTTT.